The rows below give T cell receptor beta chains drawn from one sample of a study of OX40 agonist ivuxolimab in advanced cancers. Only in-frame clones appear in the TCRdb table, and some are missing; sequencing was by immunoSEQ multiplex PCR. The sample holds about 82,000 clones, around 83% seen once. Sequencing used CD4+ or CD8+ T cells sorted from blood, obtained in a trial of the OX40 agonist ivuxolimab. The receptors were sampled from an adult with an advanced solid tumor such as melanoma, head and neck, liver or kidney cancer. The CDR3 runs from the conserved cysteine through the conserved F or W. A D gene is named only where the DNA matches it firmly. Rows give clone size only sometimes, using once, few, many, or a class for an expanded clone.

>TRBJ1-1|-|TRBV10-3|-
TGTGCCATCAGACAACAGGGTACGAACACTGAAGCTTTCTTT
CAIRQQGTNTEAFF
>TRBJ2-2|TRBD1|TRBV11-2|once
TGTGCCAGCAGCTTAGCTTCAGGGGGAACCGGGGAGCTGTTTTTT
CASSLASGGTGELFF
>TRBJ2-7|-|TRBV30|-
TGTGCCTCCCAAACGGGGAACCCCTACGAGCAGTACTTC
CASQTGNPYEQYF
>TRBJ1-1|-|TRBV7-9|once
TGTGCCAGCAGCTTAGCATCTATTAACACTGAGGCTTTCTTT
CASSLASINTEAFF
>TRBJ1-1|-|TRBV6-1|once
TGTGCCAGCACCCGCCAGAACACTGAAGCTTTCTTT
CASTRQNTEAFF
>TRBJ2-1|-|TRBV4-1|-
TGCGCCAGCAGCCAAAGCAATGAGCAGTTCTTC
CASSQSNEQFF
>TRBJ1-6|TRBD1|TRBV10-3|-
TGTGCCATCAGTTCAGGGGGTGTAAATAATTCACCCCTCCACTTT
CAISSGGVNNSPLHF
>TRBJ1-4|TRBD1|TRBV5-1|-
TGCGCCAGCAGCTTGGGACAGGGGAATGAAAAACTGTTTTTT
CASSLGQGNEKLFF
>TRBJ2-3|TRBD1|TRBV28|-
TGTGCCAGCAGTACCCACCCTTCGACAGGGAAGAGCACAGATACGCAGTATTTT
CASSTHPSTGKSTDTQYF
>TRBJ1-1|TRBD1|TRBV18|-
TGTGCCAGCTCAACTGGGACAGCCGCTGGAGGCACTGAAGCTTTCTTT
CASSTGTAAGGTEAFF
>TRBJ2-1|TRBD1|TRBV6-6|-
TGTGCCAGCGACAGGGGTTCCTACAATGAGCAGTTCTTC
CASDRGSYNEQFF
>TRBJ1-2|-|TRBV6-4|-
TGTGCCAGCAGGAGGAGGAGGGACCGCGAAGCTAACTATGGCTACACCTTC
CASRRRRDREANYGYTF
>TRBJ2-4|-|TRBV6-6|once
TGTGCCAGTAACGAACCGGGCCCTAAGGACATTCAGTACTTC
CASNEPGPKDIQYF
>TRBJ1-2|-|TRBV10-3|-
TGTGCCATCAGTGAGTCGGGGGGCGCGTCGAACTATGGCTACACCTTC
CAISESGGASNYGYTF
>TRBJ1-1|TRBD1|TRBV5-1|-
TGCGCCAGCAGCTCGCGACAGGGGAGAGCTTTCTTT
CASSSRQGRAFF
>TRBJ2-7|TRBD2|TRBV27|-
TGTGCCAGCAGTTCCTACTATAGCGGGTCCTACGAGCAGTACTTC
CASSSYYSGSYEQYF
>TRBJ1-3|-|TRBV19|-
TGTGCCAGTAGTATTCAGCGGGGCACCATATATTTT
CASSIQRGTIYF
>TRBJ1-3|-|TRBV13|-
TGTGCCAGCAGCCAAAAAATGGGGCAGGGTTGGTCAGGAAACACCATATATTTT
CASSQKMGQGWSGNTIYF
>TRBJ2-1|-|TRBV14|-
TGTGCCAGCAGCCAAGATATCTTAGGAGGCTCCTACAATGAGCAGTTCTTC
CASSQDILGGSYNEQFF
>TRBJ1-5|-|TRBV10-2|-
TGCGCCAGCAGTGAAGGGGCTTATAGCAATCAGCCCCAGCATTTT
CASSEGAYSNQPQHF
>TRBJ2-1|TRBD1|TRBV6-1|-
TGTGCCAGCAGTGAAACGGACAGGGGCTACAATGAGCAGTTCTTC
CASSETDRGYNEQFF
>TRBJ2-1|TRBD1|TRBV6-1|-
TGTGCCAGCAGTGAAATGATGGGGACGGGACAGTACAATGAGCAGTTCTTC
CASSEMMGTGQYNEQFF
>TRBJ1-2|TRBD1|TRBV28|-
TGTGCCAGCACTTGGACAGGGGTTGACTATGGCTACACCTTC
CASTWTGVDYGYTF
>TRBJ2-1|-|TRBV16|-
TGTGCCAGCAAAGACCCACAGGCGGTCCCTTACAATGAGCAGTTCTTC
CASKDPQAVPYNEQFF
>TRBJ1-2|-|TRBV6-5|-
TGTGCCAGCAGTTACCTCGGGACGGACCCTTATGGCTACACCTTC
CASSYLGTDPYGYTF
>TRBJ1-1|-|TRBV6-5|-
TGTGCCAGCAGTTCCTGGACGAACACTGAAGCTTTCTTT
CASSSWTNTEAFF
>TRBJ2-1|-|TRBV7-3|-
TGTGCCAGCAGCTTAAAAGTGGGCGGAGTCTCCTACAATGAGCAGTTCTTC
CASSLKVGGVSYNEQFF
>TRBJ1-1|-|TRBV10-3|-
TGTGCCATCAGTGAGACAGGGCAGGCTGAAGCTTTCTTT
CAISETGQAEAFF
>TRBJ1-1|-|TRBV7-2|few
TGTGCCAGCAGCTTAATGAACACTGAAGCTTTCTTT
CASSLMNTEAFF
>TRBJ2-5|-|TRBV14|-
TGTGCCAGCAGCCTGGGGGAGACCCAGTACTTC
CASSLGETQYF
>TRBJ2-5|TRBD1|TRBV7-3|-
TGTGCCAGCAGCACAAGACAGGGGGCGGGAGAGACCCAGTACTTC
CASSTRQGAGETQYF
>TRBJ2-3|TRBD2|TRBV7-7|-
TGTGCCAGCAGCTTAGAGCCTAGCGGGGGCTCACATACGCAGTATTTT
CASSLEPSGGSHTQYF
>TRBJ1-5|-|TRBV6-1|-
TGTGCCAGCAGTGAAGGAAGTACTCCCTATCAGCCCCAGCATTTT
CASSEGSTPYQPQHF
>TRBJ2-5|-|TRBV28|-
TGTGCCAGCAGTTTCCTGTCGGAGACCCAGTACTTC
CASSFLSETQYF
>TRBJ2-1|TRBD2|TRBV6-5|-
TGTGCCAGCAGTTCCTGGACTAGCGGGGGATACAATGAGCAGTTCTTC
CASSSWTSGGYNEQFF
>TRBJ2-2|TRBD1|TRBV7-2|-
TGTGCCAGCAGCACGGACAGGGGTCGGGAGCTGTTTTTT
CASSTDRGRELFF
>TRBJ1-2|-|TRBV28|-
TGTGCCAGCAGCCCCGACAGATATGGCTACACCTTC
CASSPDRYGYTF
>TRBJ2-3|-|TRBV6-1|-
TGTGCCAGCAGTGAATACCCAGATACGCAGTATTTT
CASSEYPDTQYF
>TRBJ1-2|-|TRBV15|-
TGTGCCACCAGCAGAGAGCAAGGCTATGGCTACACCTTC
CATSREQGYGYTF
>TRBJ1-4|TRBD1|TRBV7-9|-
TGTGCCAGCAGCGGTCAGGGGGCGCTGGATGAAAAACTGTTTTTT
CASSGQGALDEKLFF
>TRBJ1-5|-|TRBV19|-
TGTGCCAGTAGTGGCTCGTCAGGACTCAATCAGCCCCAGCATTTT
CASSGSSGLNQPQHF
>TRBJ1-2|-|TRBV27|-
TGTGCCAGCAGTCGGGGGGGCAACTATGGCTACACCTTC
CASSRGGNYGYTF
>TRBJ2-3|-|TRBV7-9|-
TGTGCCAGCAGCTCGAGCCCCGGGCTACCCGGCACAGATACGCAGTATTTT
CASSSSPGLPGTDTQYF
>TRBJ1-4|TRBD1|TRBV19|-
TGTGCCAGCAGACAGGGGGGAACTAATGAAAAACTGTTTTTT
CASRQGGTNEKLFF
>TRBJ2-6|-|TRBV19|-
TGTGCCAGTAGTATTTTGGCAGGGATGGTCTCTGGGGCCAACGTCCTGACTTTC
CASSILAGMVSGANVLTF
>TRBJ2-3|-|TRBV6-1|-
TGTGCCAGCAGTGAATCATGGGCAGATACGCAGTATTTT
CASSESWADTQYF
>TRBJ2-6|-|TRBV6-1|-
TGTGCCAGCAGTGAAGTAGGGGCTGGGGCCAACGTCCTGACTTTC
CASSEVGAGANVLTF
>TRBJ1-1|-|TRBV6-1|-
TGTGCCAGCAGCACCCAAAGCCACTTAACTTTC
CASSTQSHLTF
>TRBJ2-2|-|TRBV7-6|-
TGTGCCAGCAGCCCCCGACAGCCCGGGGAGCTGTTTTTT
CASSPRQPGELFF
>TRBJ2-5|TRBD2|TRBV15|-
TGTGCCACCAGCAGAGGGGGGACTAGCGGGAGGGAGACCCAGTACTTC
CATSRGGTSGRETQYF
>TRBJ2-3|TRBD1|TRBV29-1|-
TGCAGCGTTGTGTGGGGGACAGGGTCAACAGATACGCAGTATTTT
CSVVWGTGSTDTQYF
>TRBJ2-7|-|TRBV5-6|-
TGTGCCAGCAGTTATTGGTGGGGGTTCTCCTACGAGCAGTACTTC
CASSYWWGFSYEQYF
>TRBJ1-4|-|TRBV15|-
TGTGCCACCAGCAGAGAACCACCGACCGCTCGTGGGCTCCTTGCAACTAATGAAAAACTGTTTTTT
CATSREPPTARGLLATNEKLFF
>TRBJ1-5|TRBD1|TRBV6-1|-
TGTGCCAGCAGTGCGGGATTGGGACAGAATAGCAATCAGCCCCAGCATTTT
CASSAGLGQNSNQPQHF
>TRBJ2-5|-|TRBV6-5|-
TGTGCCAGCAGTTGGATGGGGACCCAGTACTTC
CASSWMGTQYF
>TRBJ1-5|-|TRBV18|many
TGTGCCAGCTCACCACCTCAGGGGTTCAATCAGCCCCAGCATTTT
CASSPPQGFNQPQHF